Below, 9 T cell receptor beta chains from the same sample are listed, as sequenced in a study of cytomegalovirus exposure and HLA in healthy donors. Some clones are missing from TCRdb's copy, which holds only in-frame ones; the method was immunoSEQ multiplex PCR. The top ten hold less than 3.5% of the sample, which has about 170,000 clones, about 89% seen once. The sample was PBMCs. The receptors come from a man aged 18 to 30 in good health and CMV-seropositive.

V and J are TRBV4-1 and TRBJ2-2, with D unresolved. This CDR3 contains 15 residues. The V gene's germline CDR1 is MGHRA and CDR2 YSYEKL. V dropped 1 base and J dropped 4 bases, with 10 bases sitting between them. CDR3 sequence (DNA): TGCGCCAGCAGCCAAGTGGGCCAGGTCACCGGGGAGCTGTTTTTT. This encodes CASSQVGQVTGELFF.

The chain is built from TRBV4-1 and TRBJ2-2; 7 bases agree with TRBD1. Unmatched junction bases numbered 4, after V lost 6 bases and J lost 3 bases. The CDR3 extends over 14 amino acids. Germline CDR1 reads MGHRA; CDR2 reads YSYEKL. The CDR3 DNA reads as TGCGCCAGCAGTGTGCAGGGGGACACCGGGGAGCTGTTTTTT. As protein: CASSVQGDTGELFF.

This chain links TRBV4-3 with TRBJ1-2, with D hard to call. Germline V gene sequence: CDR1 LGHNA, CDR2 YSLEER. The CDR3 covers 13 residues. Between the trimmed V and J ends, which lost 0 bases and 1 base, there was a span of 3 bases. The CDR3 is CASSQDLNYGYTF. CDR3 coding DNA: TGCGCCAGCAGCCAAGATCTTAACTATGGCTACACCTTC.

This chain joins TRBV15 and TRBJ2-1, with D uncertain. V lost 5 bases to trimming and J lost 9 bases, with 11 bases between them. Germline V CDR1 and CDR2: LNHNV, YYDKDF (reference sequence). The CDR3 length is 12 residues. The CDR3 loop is CATSSKPTEQFF. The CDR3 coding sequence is TGTGCCACCAGCTCCAAGCCAACTGAGCAGTTCTTC.

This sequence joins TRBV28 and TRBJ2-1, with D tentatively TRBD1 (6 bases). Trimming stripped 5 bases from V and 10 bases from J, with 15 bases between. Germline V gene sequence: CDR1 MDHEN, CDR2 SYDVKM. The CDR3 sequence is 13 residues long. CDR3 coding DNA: TGTGCCAGCAGTAAAACCAGGGGACGAGAGCAGTTCTTC. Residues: CASSKTRGREQFF.

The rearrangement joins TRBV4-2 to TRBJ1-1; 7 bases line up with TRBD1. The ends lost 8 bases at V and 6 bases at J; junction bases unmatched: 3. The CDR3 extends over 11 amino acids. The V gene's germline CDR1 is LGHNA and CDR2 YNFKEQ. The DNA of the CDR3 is TGTGCCAGCGGCGACAGGGCTGAAGCTTTCTTT. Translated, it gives CASGDRAEAFF.

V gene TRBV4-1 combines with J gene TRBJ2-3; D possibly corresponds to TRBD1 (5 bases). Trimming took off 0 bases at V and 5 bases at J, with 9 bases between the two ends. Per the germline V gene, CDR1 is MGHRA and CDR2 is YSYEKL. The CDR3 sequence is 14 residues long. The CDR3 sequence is CASSQEGAQDTQYF. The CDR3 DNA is TGCGCCAGCAGCCAAGAAGGGGCGCAAGATACGCAGTATTTT.

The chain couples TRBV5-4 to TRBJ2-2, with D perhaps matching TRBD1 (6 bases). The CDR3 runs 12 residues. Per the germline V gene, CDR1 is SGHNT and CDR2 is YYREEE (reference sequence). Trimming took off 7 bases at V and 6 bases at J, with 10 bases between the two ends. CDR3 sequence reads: CASPDRSGELFF. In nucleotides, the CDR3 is TGTGCCAGCCCCGACAGGTCCGGGGAGCTGTTTTTT.

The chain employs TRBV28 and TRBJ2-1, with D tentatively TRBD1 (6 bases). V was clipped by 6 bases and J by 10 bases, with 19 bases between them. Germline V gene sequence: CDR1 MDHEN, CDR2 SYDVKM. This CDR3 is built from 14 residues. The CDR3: CASSTTSGVNEQFF. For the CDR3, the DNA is TGTGCCAGCAGCACCACCTCAGGGGTAAACGAGCAGTTCTTC.